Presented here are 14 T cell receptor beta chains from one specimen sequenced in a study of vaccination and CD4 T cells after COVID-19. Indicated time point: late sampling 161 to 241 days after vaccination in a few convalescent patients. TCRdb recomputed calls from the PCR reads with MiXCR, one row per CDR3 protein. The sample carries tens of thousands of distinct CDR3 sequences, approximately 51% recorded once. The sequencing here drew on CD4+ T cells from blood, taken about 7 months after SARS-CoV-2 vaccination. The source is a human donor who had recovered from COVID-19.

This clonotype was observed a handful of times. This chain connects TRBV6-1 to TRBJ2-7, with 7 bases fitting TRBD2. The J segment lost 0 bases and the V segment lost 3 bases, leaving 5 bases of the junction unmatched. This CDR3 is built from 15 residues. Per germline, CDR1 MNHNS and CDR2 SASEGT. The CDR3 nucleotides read TGTGCCAGCAGTGAGATGGCGGGAGACTCCTACGAGCAGTACTTC. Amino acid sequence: CASSEMAGDSYEQYF.

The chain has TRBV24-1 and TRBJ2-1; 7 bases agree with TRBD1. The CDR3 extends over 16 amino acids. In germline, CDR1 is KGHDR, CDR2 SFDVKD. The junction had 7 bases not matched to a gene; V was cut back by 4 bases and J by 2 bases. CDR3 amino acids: CATSDRGTETYNEQFF. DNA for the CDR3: TGTGCCACCAGTGACAGGGGGACCGAGACCTACAATGAGCAGTTCTTC.

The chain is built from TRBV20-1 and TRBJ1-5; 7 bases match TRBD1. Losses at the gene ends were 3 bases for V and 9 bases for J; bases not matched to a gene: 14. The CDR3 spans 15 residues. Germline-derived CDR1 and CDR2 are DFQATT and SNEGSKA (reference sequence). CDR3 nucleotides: TGCAGTGCTAGCCCCACAGACAGGGTTCGAGGGCCCCAGCATTTT. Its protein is CSASPTDRVRGPQHF.

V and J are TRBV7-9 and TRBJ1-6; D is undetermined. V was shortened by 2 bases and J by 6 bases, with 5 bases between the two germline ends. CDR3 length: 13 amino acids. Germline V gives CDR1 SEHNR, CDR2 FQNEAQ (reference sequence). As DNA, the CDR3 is TGTGCCAGCAGCTTAACAAGTAATTCACCCCTCCACTTT. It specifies CASSLTSNSPLHF.

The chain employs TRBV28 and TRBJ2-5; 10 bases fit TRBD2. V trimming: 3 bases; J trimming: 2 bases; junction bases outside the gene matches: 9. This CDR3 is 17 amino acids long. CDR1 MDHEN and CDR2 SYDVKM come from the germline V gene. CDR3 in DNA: TGTGCCAGCAGTTTTGGTTCGACTAGCGGGTATCAAGAGACCCAGTACTTC. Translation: CASSFGSTSGYQETQYF. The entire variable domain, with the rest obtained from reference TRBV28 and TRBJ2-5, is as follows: DVKVTQSSRYLVKRTGEKVFLECVQDMDHENMFWYRQDPGLGLRLIYFSYDVKMKEKGDIPEGYSVSREKKERFSLILESASTNQTSMYLCASSFGSTSGYQETQYFGPGTRLLVL.

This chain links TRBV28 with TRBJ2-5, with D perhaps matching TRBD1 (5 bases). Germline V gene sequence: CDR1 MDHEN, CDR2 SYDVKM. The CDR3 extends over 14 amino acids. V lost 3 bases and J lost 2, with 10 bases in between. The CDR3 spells CASSFSRAQETQYF. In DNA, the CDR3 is TGTGCCAGCAGTTTTTCCAGGGCACAAGAGACCCAGTACTTC.

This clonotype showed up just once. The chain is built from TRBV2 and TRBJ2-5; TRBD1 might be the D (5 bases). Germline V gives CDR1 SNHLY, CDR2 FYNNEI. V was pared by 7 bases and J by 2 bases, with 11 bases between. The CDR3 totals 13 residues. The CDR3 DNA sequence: TGTGCCAGCAAGACAGTTATACAAGAGACCCAGTACTTC. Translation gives CASKTVIQETQYF.

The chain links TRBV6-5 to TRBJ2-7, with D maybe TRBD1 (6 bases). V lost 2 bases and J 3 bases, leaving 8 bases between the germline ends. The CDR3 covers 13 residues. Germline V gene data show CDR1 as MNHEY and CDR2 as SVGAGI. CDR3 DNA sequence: TGTGCCAGCAGTTACGGGGGCCTCTACGAGCAGTACTTC. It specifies CASSYGGLYEQYF.

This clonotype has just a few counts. The CDR3 sequence: CASSTRQDYGYTF. The CDR3 region has the DNA TGTGCCAGCAGCACCCGGCAGGACTATGGCTACACCTTC. The genes are TRBV2 and TRBJ1-2; no clear D gene. V lost 6 bases to trimming and J lost 3 bases, with 11 bases between them. The CDR3 is 13 residues long. Germline assignment: CDR1 SNHLY and CDR2 FYNNEI.

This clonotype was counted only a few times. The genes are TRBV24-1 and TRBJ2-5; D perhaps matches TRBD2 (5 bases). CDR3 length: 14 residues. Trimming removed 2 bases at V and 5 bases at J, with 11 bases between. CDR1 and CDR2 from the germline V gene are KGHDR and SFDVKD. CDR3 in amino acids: CATSDSRRGETQYF. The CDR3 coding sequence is TGTGCCACCAGTGATTCGCGGAGAGGGGAGACCCAGTACTTC.

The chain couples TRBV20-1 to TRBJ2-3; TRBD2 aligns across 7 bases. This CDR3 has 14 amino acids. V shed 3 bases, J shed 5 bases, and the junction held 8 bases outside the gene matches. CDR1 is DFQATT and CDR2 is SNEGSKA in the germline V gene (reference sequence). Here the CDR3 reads CSASPSGKGDTQYF. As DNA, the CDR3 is TGCAGTGCTAGTCCCAGCGGGAAAGGAGATACGCAGTATTTT.

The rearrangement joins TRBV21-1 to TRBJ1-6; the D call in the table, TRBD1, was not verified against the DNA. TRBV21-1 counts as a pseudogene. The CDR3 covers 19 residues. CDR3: CASSKDHRAQGCYNSPLHF. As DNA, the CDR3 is TGTGCCAGCAGCAAAGATCACAGAGCACAGGGATGTTATAATTCACCCCTCCACTTT.

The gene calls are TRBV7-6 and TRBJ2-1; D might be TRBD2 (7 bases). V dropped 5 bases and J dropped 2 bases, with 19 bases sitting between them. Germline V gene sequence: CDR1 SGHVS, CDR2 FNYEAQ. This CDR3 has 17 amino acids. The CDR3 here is CASSPWGGGGAYNEQFF. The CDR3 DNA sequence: TGTGCCAGCAGCCCATGGGGGGGCGGGGGTGCCTACAATGAGCAGTTCTTC.

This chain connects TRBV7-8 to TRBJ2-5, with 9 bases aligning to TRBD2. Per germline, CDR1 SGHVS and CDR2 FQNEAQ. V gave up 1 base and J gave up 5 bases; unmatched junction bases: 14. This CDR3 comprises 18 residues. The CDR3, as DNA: TGTGCCAGCAGCTTAGGAGCGGCGGGAGGGCCGGGGCGGGAGACCCAGTACTTC. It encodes CASSLGAAGGPGRETQYF.